This T cell receptor (beta chain) stems from a study of sequential checkpoint blockade in melanoma. Across the whole study: Randomization was 1:1 between first-line nivolumab→ipilimumab and ipilimumab→nivolumab.

Sequencing was performed with immunoSEQ multiplex PCR; in TCRdb, only in-frame clones are kept and a portion is missing. The data contain about 27,000 clones, roughly 80% of them seen just once; the ten biggest clones take up 10% to 15%. Sample treatment: randomized to nivolumab then ipilimumab (arm A) or the reverse (arm B). DNA-damaging chemotherapy had not been given to any patient beforehand. From thawed PBMCs, live CD3+CD8+ cells negative for CD19 and CD56 were sorted. Germline lookup yields CDR1 SQVTM and CDR2 ANQGSEA. V was pared by 3 bases and J by 0 bases, with 9 bases between. CDR3 length equals 14 residues.

This TCR was sampled from a human donor with melanoma. The specimen comprised CD8+ T cells sorted from blood (inferred from file names), sampled from a patient given nivolumab and ipilimumab in sequence. The chain is built from TRBV29-1 and TRBJ2-1; no reliable D call. DNA of the CDR3: TGCAGCGTTGAGTCCTCTCGCTCCTACAATGAGCAGTTCTTC. Its translation is CSVESSRSYNEQFF.